This TCR beta chain was recorded in a study of Tregs in tolerant kidney transplant recipients. Germline-derived CDR1 and CDR2 are MDHEN and SYDVKM. V shed 1 base and J shed 4 bases, with 8 bases lying between them. The CDR3 spans 14 residues. Notes on the study in general: Biological reproducibility was not directly addressed in this study.

As to this clone: Its cognate antigen is unknown.

CD4+CD25+CD127- Tregs, CD4+CD25- non-Tregs, CD4 and CD8 cells were sorted. Sequenced by immunoSEQ multiplex PCR; TCRdb stores in-frame clones only, minus some. The repertoire includes about 69,000 clones, about 89% of them detected once, and nearly 0.4% sits in the top ten. This receptor was obtained from a human donor who received a combined kidney and bone marrow transplant. The chain couples TRBV28 to TRBJ1-3, with D uncertain. Source: CD4+ T cells from blood, taken before the transplant. The CDR3 region is CASSLSGPGNTIYF. CDR3 sequence (DNA): TGTGCCAGCAGTTTATCTGGGCCCGGAAACACCATATATTTT.